This T cell receptor (beta chain) stems from a study of blood T cell repertoires in COVID-19. Study in general: Sites across the United States, Italy and Spain contributed samples from acute and convalescent COVID-19.

The assay was immunoSEQ multiplex PCR, and TCRdb's table has in-frame clones only and misses some. The data show hundreds of thousands of clones, with about 85% seen just once and roughly 2% held by the top ten. Participants spanned ages about 18 to 90 years and resided in about 25 US areas. The TCR comes from a woman younger than 35 with acute COVID-19. Sequences were obtained from PBMCs or T cells enriched from blood (not recorded which).

The chain's CDR3 is CASSLNLGADTEAFF. As DNA, the CDR3 is TGTGCCAGCAGTTTAAATTTGGGGGCCGATACTGAAGCTTTCTTT. The rearrangement uses TRBV28 and TRBJ1-1, with D maybe TRBD1 (6 bases). V lost 2 bases, J lost 5 bases, and 15 bases lay in between. CDR3 length: 15 residues. Germline V gene sequence: CDR1 MDHEN, CDR2 SYDVKM.